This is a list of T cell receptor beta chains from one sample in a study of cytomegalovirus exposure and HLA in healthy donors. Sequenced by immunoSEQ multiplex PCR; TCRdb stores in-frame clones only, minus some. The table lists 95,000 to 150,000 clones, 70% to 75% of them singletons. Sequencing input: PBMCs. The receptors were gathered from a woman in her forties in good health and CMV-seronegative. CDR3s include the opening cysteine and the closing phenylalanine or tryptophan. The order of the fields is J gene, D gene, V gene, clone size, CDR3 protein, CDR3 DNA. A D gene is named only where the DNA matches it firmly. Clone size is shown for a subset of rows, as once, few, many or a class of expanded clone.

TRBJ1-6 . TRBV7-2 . CASSWGRGGNSPLHF TGTGCCAGCAGCTGGGGGCGGGGGGGGAATTCACCCCTCCACTTT
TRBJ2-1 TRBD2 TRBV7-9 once CASSFPSLGGAGNEQFF TGTGCCAGCAGCTTCCCATCCCTCGGGGGGGCGGGGAATGAGCAGTTCTTC
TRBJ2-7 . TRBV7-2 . CASSLVGGERSYEQYF TGTGCCAGCAGCTTAGTCGGAGGGGAAAGATCCTACGAGCAGTACTTC
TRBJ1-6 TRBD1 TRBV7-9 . CASSRQGLQNSPLHF TGTGCCAGCAGCCGACAGGGCCTACAGAATTCACCCCTCCACTTT
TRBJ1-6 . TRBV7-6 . CASSSASNSPLHF TGTGCCAGCAGCTCCGCTAGTAATTCACCCCTCCACTTT
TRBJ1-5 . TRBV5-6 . CASSFSGRRTPSNQPQHF TGTGCCAGCAGCTTTTCAGGGCGCAGGACCCCTAGCAATCAGCCCCAGCATTTT
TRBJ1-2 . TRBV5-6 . CASSKITGYYGYTF TGTGCCAGCAGCAAAATAACAGGGTATTATGGCTACACCTTC
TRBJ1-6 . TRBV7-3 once CASSLTRFSAGSPLHF TGTGCCAGCAGCTTAACAAGATTCTCGGCGGGTTCACCCCTCCACTTT
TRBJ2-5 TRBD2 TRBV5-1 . CASSLDGTSAETQYF TGCGCCAGCAGCTTGGATGGGACTAGCGCGGAGACCCAGTACTTC
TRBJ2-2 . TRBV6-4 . CASRRYGEAGELFF TGTGCCAGCAGACGCTATGGAGAAGCGGGGGAGCTGTTTTTT
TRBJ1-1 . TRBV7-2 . CASSLGDRRGTEAFF TGTGCCAGCAGCTTAGGAGACAGGCGCGGCACTGAAGCTTTCTTT
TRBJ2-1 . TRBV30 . CAWSTSGSYNEQFF TGTGCCTGGAGTACCAGCGGCTCCTACAATGAGCAGTTCTTC
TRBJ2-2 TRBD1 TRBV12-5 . CASGLVPGTGYWTGELFF TGTGCTAGTGGTTTGGTACCCGGGACAGGGTATTGGACCGGGGAGCTGTTTTTT
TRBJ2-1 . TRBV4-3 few CASSQGGGFLTSSYNEQFF TGCGCCAGCAGCCAAGGCGGGGGCTTTCTTACGAGCTCCTACAATGAGCAGTTCTTC
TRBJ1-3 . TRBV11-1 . CASSRNAGNSGNTIYF TGTGCCAGCAGCCGCAACGCCGGGAACTCTGGAAACACCATATATTTT
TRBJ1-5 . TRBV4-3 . CASSPNLGLLNQPQHF TGCGCCAGCAGCCCCAACCTAGGACTACTTAATCAGCCCCAGCATTTT
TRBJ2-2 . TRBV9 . CASSVRSERTGELFF TGTGCCAGCAGCGTACGATCGGAGCGAACCGGGGAGCTGTTTTTT
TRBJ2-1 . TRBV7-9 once CASGQNSLSYNEQFF TGTGCCAGCGGACAAAACAGCCTCTCCTACAATGAGCAGTTCTTC
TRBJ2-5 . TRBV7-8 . CASSSGIQETQYF TGTGCCAGCAGCTCCGGGATCCAAGAGACCCAGTACTTC
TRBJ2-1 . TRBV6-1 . CASSDENVLSSYNEQFF TGTGCCAGCAGTGACGAAAACGTCCTGAGCTCCTACAATGAGCAGTTCTTC
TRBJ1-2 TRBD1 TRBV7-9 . CSSNTGQGARGYGYTF TGTTCCAGCAACACCGGACAGGGGGCGCGAGGCTATGGCTACACCTTC
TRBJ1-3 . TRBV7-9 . CASSLPTVLEIPDPIYF TGTGCCAGCAGCTTACCGACAGTCTTAGAGATACCCGACCCCATATATTTT
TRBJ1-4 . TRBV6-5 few CASSYSAGVTNEKLFF TGTGCCAGCAGTTACTCGGCAGGGGTAACTAATGAAAAACTGTTTTTT
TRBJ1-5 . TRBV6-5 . CASSEVAGNQPQHF TGTGCCAGCAGTGAAGTTGCGGGAAATCAGCCCCAGCATTTT
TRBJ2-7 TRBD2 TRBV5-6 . CASSPETSGVSYEQYF TGTGCCAGCAGCCCGGAAACTAGCGGGGTTTCCTACGAGCAGTACTTC
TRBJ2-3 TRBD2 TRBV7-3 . CASSQTGGDTDTQYF TGTGCCAGCAGCCAAACCGGGGGGGACACAGATACGCAGTATTTT
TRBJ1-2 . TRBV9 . CASSVGGRADYGYTF TGTGCCAGCAGCGTAGGGGGCAGGGCGGACTATGGCTACACCTTC
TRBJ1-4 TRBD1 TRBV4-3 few CASSGQGALGEKLFF TGCGCCAGCAGCGGACAGGGGGCGCTGGGTGAAAAACTGTTTTTT
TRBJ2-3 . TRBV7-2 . CASSLGSGGLKTDTQYF TGTGCCAGCAGCTTAGGGAGCGGAGGACTTAAAACAGATACGCAGTATTTT
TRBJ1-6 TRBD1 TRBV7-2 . CASSQRTGLDNSPLHF TGTGCCAGCAGCCAGAGGACAGGGTTAGATAATTCACCCCTCCACTTT
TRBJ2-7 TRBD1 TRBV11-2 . CASSSVRTGSPYEQYF TGTGCCAGCAGCTCCGTACGGACAGGCTCCCCCTACGAGCAGTACTTC
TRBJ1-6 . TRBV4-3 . CASSQEFNAGLNSPLHF TGCGCCAGCAGCCAAGAATTTAATGCAGGGCTGAATTCACCCCTCCACTTT
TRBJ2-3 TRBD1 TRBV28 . CASSTSGQGPMSTQYF TGTGCCAGCAGTACATCGGGACAGGGCCCTATGTCAACGCAGTATTTT
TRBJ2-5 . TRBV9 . CASSVGGGRGRETQYF TGTGCCAGCAGCGTGGGAGGGGGCAGGGGGCGAGAGACCCAGTACTTC
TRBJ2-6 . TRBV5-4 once CASSSKQGGANVLTF TGTGCCAGCAGCAGCAAACAGGGAGGGGCCAACGTCCTGACTTTC
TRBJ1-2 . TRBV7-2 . CASSLARSVDGYTF TGTGCCAGCAGCTTAGCGCGGTCAGTTGATGGCTACACCTTC
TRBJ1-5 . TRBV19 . CASSSGGGRNQPQHF .
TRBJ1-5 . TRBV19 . CASTDTVGNQPQHF TGTGCCAGTACCGACACTGTTGGCAATCAGCCCCAGCATTTT
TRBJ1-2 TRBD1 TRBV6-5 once CASSRTGTGDGGYTF TGTGCCAGCAGCCGCACCGGGACAGGGGATGGTGGCTACACCTTC
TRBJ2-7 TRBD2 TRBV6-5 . CASSLGGEQYF TGTGCCAGCAGCCTGGGGGGGGAGCAGTACTTC
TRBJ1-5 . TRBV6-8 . CASSYGGGGPYMRNQPQHF TGTGCCAGCAGTTACGGGGGAGGGGGGCCCTATATGCGCAATCAGCCCCAGCATTTT
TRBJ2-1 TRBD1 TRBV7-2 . CASSQDRDSSYNEQFF TGTGCCAGCAGCCAGGACAGGGACAGCTCCTACAATGAGCAGTTCTTC
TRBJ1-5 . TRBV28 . CASSFFRGDSNQPQHF TGTGCCAGCAGTTTTTTCCGGGGGGACAGCAATCAGCCCCAGCATTTT
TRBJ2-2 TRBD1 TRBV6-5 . CASTPTGGATGELFF TGTGCCAGTACACCCACAGGGGGAGCCACCGGGGAGCTGTTTTTT
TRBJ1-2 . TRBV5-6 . CASSPASPNYGYTF TGTGCCAGCAGCCCCGCGAGCCCTAACTATGGCTACACCTTC
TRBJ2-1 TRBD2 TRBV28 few CASSPRLAGVNEQFF TGTGCCAGCAGCCCGAGACTAGCGGGAGTCAATGAGCAGTTCTTC